This T cell receptor beta chain was sequenced during a study of early T cells in non-severe SARS-CoV-2 infection. The wider study: Unpaired chains resulted from sequencing bulk RNA of unsorted whole blood. Findings of the study overall: VDJdb-based annotation leaned toward anti-spike CD8 responses and missed private and CD4 specificities.

CDR1 and CDR2 from the germline V gene are MNHNY and SVGAGI (reference sequence). Trimming cost V 6 bases and J 0 bases, with 6 bases left between them. The CDR3 length is 13 residues. Each single cDNA molecule received a unique molecular identifier. MiXCR was run by TCRdb on the 5' RACE reads, yielding one entry per CDR3 protein. The table lists tens of thousands of distinct CDR3 sequences, around 9.9% of them singletons. This clonotype showed up many times. Its antigen is not identified. The sequencing input was whole blood. This TCR came from an adult who was a healthcare worker with PCR-confirmed SARS-CoV-2 infection or an uninfected control (not recorded which). V is TRBV6-6 and J is TRBJ1-3; D uncertain. For the CDR3, the DNA is TGTGCCAGCAGCTTCAGCTCTGGAAACACCATATATTTT. Its translation: CASSFSSGNTIYF.